This TCR beta chain was recorded in a study of blood T cell repertoires in COVID-19. For the study at large: Some COVID-19 samples were acute and others convalescent; all came from the United States, Italy and Spain.

CDR3 length: 14 amino acids. Germline assignment: CDR1 MNHNS and CDR2 SASEGT. Trimming cost V 3 bases and J 1 base, with 9 bases left between them. Profiling relied on immunoSEQ multiplex PCR, and the TCRdb table lists in-frame clones only, not all of them. Here the sample spans about 150,000 clones, 85% to 90% being singletons. The TCR was taken from a woman aged 25 to 39 with acute COVID-19. This chain connects TRBV6-1 to TRBJ1-1, with a tentative D call TRBD1 (6 bases). The sequenced sample consisted of PBMCs or T cells enriched from blood (not recorded which). The CDR3 region is CASSDRGPNTEAFF. The CDR3 coding sequence is TGTGCCAGCAGTGACAGGGGCCCGAACACTGAAGCTTTCTTT.